The rows below give T cell receptor beta chains drawn from one sample of a study of blood T cell repertoires in COVID-19. TCRdb's copy holds only in-frame clones and misses some; the assay was immunoSEQ multiplex PCR. In the table there are about 320,000 clones, about 86% of which are singletons. Sequencing used peripheral blood. The receptors were sampled from a woman aged 45-65 years with acute or convalescent COVID-19. Both conserved end residues are part of each CDR3. Fields, in order: J gene, V gene, CDR3 protein.

J: TRBJ2-2
V: TRBV29-1
CDR3: CSVEDRGTGELFF

J: TRBJ1-1
V: TRBV12-3/TRBV12-4
CDR3: CASSIDRNTEAFF

J: TRBJ2-3
V: TRBV5-6
CDR3: CASSLDSPTDTQYF

J: TRBJ2-6
V: TRBV5-1
CDR3: CASSLVTGVSSGANVLTF

J: TRBJ2-5
V: TRBV28
CDR3: CASSSGLAGGRETQYF

J: TRBJ1-3
V: TRBV7-2
CDR3: CASSLQGSGNTIYF

J: TRBJ2-2
V: TRBV18
CDR3: CASSPGLNTGELFF

J: TRBJ1-2
V: TRBV10-3
CDR3: CAIRVGQGLKGANYGYTF

J: TRBJ1-5
V: TRBV11-2
CDR3: CASSLDRQPQHF

J: TRBJ1-2
V: TRBV10-2
CDR3: CASSESRTGGYTF

J: TRBJ2-1
V: TRBV10-3
CDR3: CAISEPTGLQGTAYNEQFF

J: TRBJ2-5
V: TRBV11-1
CDR3: CASSFPDRGQETQYF

J: TRBJ1-1
V: TRBV7-9
CDR3: CASSWGDSGAFF

J: TRBJ1-5
V: TRBV27
CDR3: CASRRGQGGYQPQHF

J: TRBJ2-3
V: TRBV7-2
CDR3: CASSLVQGDTQYF

J: TRBJ2-3
V: TRBV5-1
CDR3: CASSLGGQFTDTQYF

J: TRBJ2-7
V: TRBV15
CDR3: CATSRATGAEQYF

J: TRBJ1-1
V: TRBV5-1
CDR3: CASSFTGTQNTEAFF

J: TRBJ2-5
V: TRBV7-3
CDR3: CASANGIQETQYF

J: TRBJ1-1
V: TRBV6-1
CDR3: CAIEHQGAEAFF

J: TRBJ1-6
V: TRBV7-8
CDR3: CASSLVGQGNSPLHF

J: TRBJ2-7
V: TRBV18
CDR3: CASSQTQGPYEQYF

J: TRBJ1-2
V: TRBV11-2
CDR3: CASSPDRPGGYTF

J: TRBJ2-3
V: TRBV4-1
CDR3: CASSPTSGGVTDTQYF